Listed here are 9 T cell receptor beta chains from one sample, sequenced in a study of control samples from healthy donors and cancer patients. Generated by immunoSEQ multiplex PCR, the TCRdb table keeps only in-frame clones and is missing some. The sample consists of 160,000 or so clones, roughly 92% of them appearing once. The sequenced material came from blood. These receptors came from a man between 50 and 59 years old in good health.

The chain employs TRBV3-1 (or the pseudogene TRBV3-2) and TRBJ2-5, with 8 bases that match TRBD2. V was clipped by 1 base and J by 5 bases; unmatched bases: 6. This CDR3 region has 15 residues. From germline, CDR1 is LGHDT and CDR2 YNNKEL (reference sequence). CDR3 amino acids: CASSQGLGGGETQYF. DNA for the CDR3: TGTGCCAGCAGCCAAGGACTAGGCGGGGGGGAGACCCAGTACTTC.

The V and J genes are TRBV19 and TRBJ1-2; D unresolved. Germline V gene sequence: CDR1 LNHDA, CDR2 SQIVND (reference sequence). The CDR3 extends over 13 amino acids. V shed 8 bases and J shed 6 bases, with 16 bases lying between them. For the CDR3, the DNA is TGTGCCAGTTCGAAGGACGTTTTTAATGGCTACACCTTC. Protein product: CASSKDVFNGYTF.

Of note for this clone: At the DNA level, this CDR3 is encoded by other sequences in the same sample as well. This chain joins TRBV11-3 and TRBJ2-1; 10 nucleotides agree with TRBD2. After removal of 3 bases from V and 2 bases from J, the junction contained 4 bases not matched to a gene. The CDR3 sequence is 16 residues long. Germline values: CDR1 SGHNT, CDR2 YENEEA. CDR3 coding DNA: TGTGCCAGCAGCTTTCTAGCGGGAGCAACCTACAATGAGCAGTTCTTC. Residues: CASSFLAGATYNEQFF.

A single count supports this clone. V usage is TRBV24-1 and J usage is TRBJ2-1; 9 bases are a match to TRBD2. The CDR3 spans 16 residues. In germline, CDR1 is KGHDR, CDR2 SFDVKD. J was trimmed by 2 bases and V by 3 bases; bases with no gene match: 4. Here the CDR3 reads CATSDDSGRAYNEQFF. In DNA, the CDR3 is TGTGCCACCAGTGATGATAGCGGGAGAGCCTACAATGAGCAGTTCTTC.

The chain links TRBV28 to TRBJ1-1; 9 bases agree with TRBD1. This CDR3 contains 14 residues. Germline assignment: CDR1 MDHEN and CDR2 SYDVKM. After removal of 6 bases from V and 1 base from J, the junction contained 3 bases not matched to a gene. The CDR3 DNA reads TGTGCCAGCAGCAAGGACAGGGGGAACACTGAAGCTTTCTTT. It is translated as CASSKDRGNTEAFF.

CDR3 in amino acids: CASSSGQANSGANVLTF. The CDR3 DNA reads as TGTGCCAGCAGCTCGGGACAAGCCAACTCTGGGGCCAACGTCCTGACTTTC. V gene TRBV5-4 combines with J gene TRBJ2-6; tentative D call: TRBD1 (6 bases). Germline CDR1 and CDR2: SGHNT and YYREEE (reference sequence). The CDR3 has 17 amino acids. Trimming shortened V by 3 bases and J by 0 bases, and 13 bases separated the two germline ends.

DNA for the CDR3: TGTGCCAGCAGCACCGGGACAGGGAATGAAAAACTGTTTTTT. It yields the protein CASSTGTGNEKLFF. This rearrangement joins TRBV11-1 to TRBJ1-4; 9 nucleotides match TRBD1. Germline CDR1 reads SGHAT; CDR2 reads FQDESV (reference sequence). The ends lost 5 bases at V and 5 bases at J; junction bases unmatched: 3. This CDR3 has 14 amino acids. Supplemented by reference TRBV11-1 and TRBJ1-4, the full variable domain reads EAEVAQSPRYKITEKSQAVAFWCDPISGHATLYWYRQILGQGPELLVQFQDESVVDDSQLPKDRFSAERLKGVDSTLKIQPAELGDSAMYLCASSTGTGNEKLFFGSGTQLSVL.

V and J are TRBV27 and TRBJ2-7; 9 bases are a match to TRBD1. Germline CDR1 reads MNHEY; CDR2 reads SMNVEV (reference sequence). J lost 2 bases, V lost 2 bases, and 4 bases had no gene match. CDR3 length equals 15 residues. CDR3 sequence (DNA): TGTGCCAGCAGTTTAGCCGGGACAGGGCCCTACGAGCAGTACTTC. It translates to CASSLAGTGPYEQYF.

Comment on this clone: Distinct nucleotide sequences in the sample also encode this CDR3. The V and J genes are TRBV5-5 and TRBJ2-2; 10 nucleotides agree with TRBD1. The CDR3 length is 16 residues. CDR1 is SGHKS and CDR2 is YYEKEE in the germline V gene (reference sequence). V shed 0 bases, J shed 2 bases, and the junction held 1 base outside the gene matches. CDR3 DNA: TGTGCCAGCAGCTTGGGACAGGGGGCTAACACCGGGGAGCTGTTTTTT. Encoded protein: CASSLGQGANTGELFF.